The text below deals with one TCR beta chain. Here immunoSEQ multiplex PCR was the method, and the copy in TCRdb shows in-frame clones only, minus some. The sample comprises approximately 200,000 clones, 84% of which are singletons, and roughly 7% rests with the top ten. This specimen comes from a study of cytomegalovirus exposure and HLA in healthy donors. Germline V gene lookup returns CDR1 MNHNS and CDR2 SASEGT. This CDR3 is built from 14 residues. V shed 2 bases and J shed 7 bases, with 13 bases lying between them. Sequenced input: PBMCs. The clonotype comes from a man aged 18-30 years in good health and CMV-seropositive. J is TRBJ2-3 and V is TRBV6-1; D perhaps matches TRBD2 (6 bases). CDR3 amino acids: CASSERGLDNTQYF. For the CDR3, the DNA is TGTGCCAGCAGTGAAAGGGGACTCGATAATACGCAGTATTTT.